These 17 T cell receptor beta chains originate from one sample sequenced in a study of shared T cell receptors in the human thymus (dated by TCRdb to the early 2020s). The receptor library was made with the immunoSEQ multiplex PCR assay. TCRdb carries this immuneACCESS record with in-frame sequences only. Its versions omit some clonotypes, under half of them owing to an unresolved V gene in the studies checked, with the rest unexplained. Across this sample there are almost 550,000 clones, with approximately 78% seen only once. More than 0.01% of the sample belongs to the ten largest clones. The data also belong to a second study, concerning human thymus T cells.

Sequencing input: thymocytes. The source is a boy less than two years old with a congenital heart defect. Donor details come from another sample of the same person, matched by shared clones.

The rearrangement links TRBV15 to TRBJ2-2; 7 positions agree with TRBD1. Trimming at V came to 1 base and at J to 1 base, leaving 0 bases not matched to a gene. CDR1 and CDR2 (germline): LNHNV, YYDKDF (reference sequence). This CDR3 has 15 residues. The CDR3 protein is CATSRGQGNTGELFF. The CDR3 DNA follows: TGTGCCACCAGCAGAGGACAGGGGAACACCGGGGAGCTGTTTTTT. Using reference TRBV15 and TRBJ2-2 for the parts outside the CDR3, the full variable domain is DAMVIQNPRYQVTQFGKPVTLSCSQTLNHNVMYWYQQKSSQAPKLLFHYYDKDFNNEADTPDNFQSRRPNTSFCFLDIRSPGLGDTAMYLCATSRGQGNTGELFFGEGSRLTVL.

The chain combines TRBV14 with TRBJ2-5; TRBD1 agrees at 7 bases. Per the germline V gene, CDR1 is SGHDN and CDR2 is FVKESK. The ends lost 1 base at V and 13 bases at J; junction bases unmatched: 12. This CDR3 comprises 14 residues. DNA of the CDR3: TGTGCCAGCAGCCAAGGAGGGATTGGGGGACAGACGTACTTC. Residues: CASSQGGIGGQTYF.

The chain recombines TRBV18 with TRBJ2-7, with 11 bases identical to TRBD1. V dropped 3 bases and J dropped 5; count of bases not matched to a gene: 3. Germline CDR1 and CDR2: KGHSH and LQKENI. The CDR3 length is 14 residues. As DNA, the CDR3 is TGTGCCAGCTCACCCGGGACAGGGGGAGACGAGCAGTACTTC. It encodes CASSPGTGGDEQYF.

This rearrangement joins TRBV30 to TRBJ2-1, with 9 bases matching TRBD2. Germline V gene sequence: CDR1 GTSNPN, CDR2 SVGIG (reference sequence). The CDR3 contains 20 residues. V shed 2 bases, J shed 0 bases, and the junction held 17 bases outside the gene matches. The CDR3 nucleotides are TGTGCCTGGAGTCGCCCCCCCACAGGACTAGCGAAAAGCTCCTACAATGAGCAGTTCTTC. Protein product: CAWSRPPTGLAKSSYNEQFF.

This clone was seen just once. The chain links TRBV2 to TRBJ2-1; 8 positions agree with TRBD1. Germline V gene sequence: CDR1 SNHLY, CDR2 FYNNEI. The CDR3 length is 15 residues. The V and J ends lost 6 bases and 2 bases, in that order; junction bases with no gene match: 6. CDR3 amino acids: CASRVDRVPYNEQFF. CDR3 sequence (DNA): TGTGCCAGCAGGGTGGACAGGGTTCCCTACAATGAGCAGTTCTTC.

The V and J genes are TRBV7-9 and TRBJ2-7, with D tentatively TRBD1 (6 bases). Trimming took 5 bases from V and 5 from J, leaving 13 bases between them. Germline assignment: CDR1 SEHNR and CDR2 FQNEAQ (reference sequence). There are 13 residues in the CDR3. The CDR3 DNA follows: TGTGCCAGCAGCGAGACAGGTCTGCACGAGCAGTACTTC. It encodes CASSETGLHEQYF.

The chain is built from TRBV7-2 and TRBJ1-5; D perhaps matches TRBD1 (6 bases). The germline V gene has CDR1 SGHTA and CDR2 FQGNSA. V lost 5 bases, J lost 3 bases, and 11 bases lay in between. CDR3 size: 14 residues. In nucleotides, the CDR3 is TGTGCCAGCAGCCCCGGACAGCACAATCAGCCCCAGCATTTT. Translation gives CASSPGQHNQPQHF.

V and J are TRBV11-2 and TRBJ2-5; 7 bases line up with TRBD1. Trimming cost V 2 bases and J 5 bases; bases outside gene matches: 8. CDR3 size: 15 residues. In germline, CDR1 is SGHAT, CDR2 FQNNGV. The CDR3 here is CASSLWGQGVETQYF. The CDR3 DNA sequence: TGTGCCAGCAGCTTATGGGGGCAGGGGGTGGAGACCCAGTACTTC.

V and J are TRBV12-5 and TRBJ2-1, with 7 bases lining up with TRBD1. The CDR3 totals 13 residues. The trim removed 5 bases at V and 6 bases at J, leaving 4 bases unmatched. The V gene's germline CDR1 is LGHNT and CDR2 FRNRAP. CDR3 amino acids: CASGATGPNEQFF. CDR3 DNA sequence: TGTGCTAGTGGTGCGACAGGGCCCAATGAGCAGTTCTTC.

This clone was observed a handful of times. The chain has TRBV18 and TRBJ1-5; 7 bases align to TRBD1. Germline V lookup: CDR1 KGHSH, CDR2 LQKENI. The CDR3 is 16 residues long. V shed 3 bases and J 2 bases; nucleotides not matched to a gene: 7. The CDR3 reads CASSPGQVGGNQPQHF. For the CDR3, the DNA is TGTGCCAGCTCACCCGGACAGGTCGGTGGCAATCAGCCCCAGCATTTT.

The chain has TRBV11-2 and TRBJ2-7; 9 bases agree with TRBD1. Trimming cost V 6 bases and J 5 bases; bases outside gene matches: 5. The CDR3 has 13 amino acids. From germline, CDR1 is SGHAT and CDR2 FQNNGV. The CDR3 coding sequence is TGTGCCAGCAGTACAGGGGGCGGACACGAGCAGTACTTC. Amino acids: CASSTGGGHEQYF. Supplemented by reference TRBV11-2 and TRBJ2-7, the full variable domain reads EAGVAQSPRYKIIEKRQSVAFWCNPISGHATLYWYQQILGQGPKLLIQFQNNGVVDDSQLPKDRFSAERLKGVDSTLKIQPAKLEDSAVYLCASSTGGGHEQYFGPGTRLTVT.

J is TRBJ2-5 and V is TRBV30; a weak D match, TRBD1 (6 bases). TRBJ2-7 matches the DNA end more closely, so the J call is doubtful. Germline values: CDR1 GTSNPN, CDR2 SVGIG (reference sequence). The CDR3 has 11 residues. CDR3 coding DNA: TGTGCCTGGAAGGGGGTCCACGAGCAGTACTTC. This encodes CAWKGVHEQYF.

The V gene is TRBV19, the J gene TRBJ1-5, with 7 bases lining up with TRBD1. Losses at the gene ends were 3 bases for V and 3 bases for J; bases not matched to a gene: 14. This CDR3 region has 18 residues. The germline V gene encodes CDR1 LNHDA and CDR2 SQIVND (reference sequence). The CDR3 DNA follows: TGTGCCAGTAGTATCCCACCCAGGGGGGCAGCCTTCAATCAGCCCCAGCATTTT. Translating it yields CASSIPPRGAAFNQPQHF.

The chain has TRBV11-3 and TRBJ2-7; perhaps TRBD1 as D (6 bases). With 3 bases removed from V and 0 bases from J, the gap between germline ends came to 15 bases. Germline assignment: CDR1 SGHNT and CDR2 YENEEA. This CDR3 is 16 amino acids long. CDR3 in amino acids: CASSFRSPGASYEQYF. The CDR3 DNA sequence: TGTGCCAGCAGCTTTAGGTCGCCAGGGGCCTCCTACGAGCAGTACTTC. Supplemented by reference TRBV11-3 and TRBJ2-7, the full variable domain reads EAGVVQSPRYKIIEKKQPVAFWCNPISGHNTLYWYLQNLGQGPELLIRYENEEAVDDSQLPKDRFSAERLKGVDSTLKIQPAELGDSAVYLCASSFRSPGASYEQYFGPGTRLTVT.

The chain combines TRBV25-1 with TRBJ2-5, with a tentative D call TRBD1 (5 bases). Trimming shortened V by 7 bases and J by 3 bases, and 12 bases separated the two germline ends. The CDR3 totals 13 residues. Germline CDR1 and CDR2: MGHDK and SYGVNS. CDR3 sequence: CASISQGKETQYF. The CDR3 DNA sequence: TGTGCCAGCATTAGTCAGGGAAAAGAGACCCAGTACTTC.

V usage is TRBV7-2 and J usage is TRBJ1-2; D might be TRBD1 (5 bases). In germline, CDR1 is SGHTA, CDR2 FQGNSA. This CDR3 spans 16 amino acids. Trimming removed 2 bases at V and 1 base at J, with 14 bases between. Here the CDR3 DNA reads TGTGCCAGCAGCTTAATCTACAGGACACATAACTATGGCTACACCTTC. Protein sequence: CASSLIYRTHNYGYTF. Full variable domain (remainder filled in from reference TRBV7-2 and TRBJ1-2): GAGVSQSPSNKVTEKGKDVELRCDPISGHTALYWYRQSLGQGLEFLIYFQGNSAPDKSGLPSDRFSAERTGGSVSTLTIQRTQQEDSAVYLCASSLIYRTHNYGYTFGSGTRLTVV.

The genes are TRBV10-3 and TRBJ2-7; a possible D gene is TRBD2 (6 bases). The CDR3 runs to 13 residues. Germline loops: CDR1 ENHRY, CDR2 SYGVKD. V lost 6 bases, J lost 2 bases, and 11 bases lay in between. CDR3 nucleotides: TGTGCCATCAGAGAAAGGGAGGCCTACGAGCAGTACTTC. Translated, it gives CAIREREAYEQYF.